This TCR beta chain was found in a study of CD8+ T cells in alopecia areata. At the level of the study: Tofacitinib exposure lasted 6 to 18 months, followed by 6 months off drug.

Broader study findings: For patients receiving tofacitinib, scalp clonality and expanded CD8+ clones among the top 100 significantly decreased. Lesional scalp displayed greater clonality than normal scalp, most notably in alopecia totalis/universalis.

This clone has more than one count but fewer than ten. Its antigen is as yet unknown. The V end was cut by 2 bases, the J end by 2 bases, with 9 bases between. The CDR3 has 13 amino acids. The germline CDR1 and CDR2 sequences are GTSNPN and SVGIG (reference sequence). Regarding treatment: oral pan-JAK inhibitor, 5-10 mg twice daily. Once RNA had been extracted, it was reverse transcribed into cDNA to act as the sequencing template. Generated by immunoSEQ multiplex PCR, the TCRdb table keeps only in-frame clones and is missing some. The table records approximately 210,000 clones, approximately 67% of them present only once.

The receptor was isolated from a human donor with alopecia areata. Sequenced here: CD4+ T cells sorted from blood, sampled around week 49, from a patient treated with tofacitinib. This sequence joins TRBV30 and TRBJ1-1; no firm D call. CDR3 sequence (DNA): TGTGCCTGGAGTCAGGACTTAAACACTGAAGCTTTCTTT. This encodes CAWSQDLNTEAFF.